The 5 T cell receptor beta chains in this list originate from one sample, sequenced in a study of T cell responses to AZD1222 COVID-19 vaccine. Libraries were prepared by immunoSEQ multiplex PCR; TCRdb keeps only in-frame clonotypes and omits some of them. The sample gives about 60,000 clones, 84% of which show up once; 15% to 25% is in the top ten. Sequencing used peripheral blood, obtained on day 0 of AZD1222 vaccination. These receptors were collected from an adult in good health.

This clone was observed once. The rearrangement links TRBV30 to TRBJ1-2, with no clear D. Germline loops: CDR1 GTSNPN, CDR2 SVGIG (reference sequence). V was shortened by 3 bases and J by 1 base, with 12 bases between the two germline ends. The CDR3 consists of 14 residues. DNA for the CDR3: TGTGCCTGGAGCAGACGGATAATTAACTATGGCTACACCTTC. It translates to CAWSRRIINYGYTF.

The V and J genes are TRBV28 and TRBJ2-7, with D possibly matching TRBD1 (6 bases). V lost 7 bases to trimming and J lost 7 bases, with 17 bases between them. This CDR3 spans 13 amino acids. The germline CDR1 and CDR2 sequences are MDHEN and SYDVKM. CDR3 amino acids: CASTPLGAREQYF. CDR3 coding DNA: TGTGCCAGCACCCCTTTGGGGGCGCGGGAGCAGTACTTC. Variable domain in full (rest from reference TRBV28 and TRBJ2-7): DVKVTQSSRYLVKRTGEKVFLECVQDMDHENMFWYRQDPGLGLRLIYFSYDVKMKEKGDIPEGYSVSREKKERFSLILESASTNQTSMYLCASTPLGAREQYFGPGTRLTVT.

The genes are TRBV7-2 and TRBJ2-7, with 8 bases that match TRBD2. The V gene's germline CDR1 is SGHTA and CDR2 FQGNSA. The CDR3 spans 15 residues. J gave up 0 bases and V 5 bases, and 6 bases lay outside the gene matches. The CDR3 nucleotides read TGTGCCAGCAGCCCAGAACTAGCGGTCTCCTACGAGCAGTACTTC. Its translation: CASSPELAVSYEQYF. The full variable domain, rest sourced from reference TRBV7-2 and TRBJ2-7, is GAGVSQSPSNKVTEKGKDVELRCDPISGHTALYWYRQSLGQGLEFLIYFQGNSAPDKSGLPSDRFSAERTGGSVSTLTIQRTQQEDSAVYLCASSPELAVSYEQYFGPGTRLTVT.

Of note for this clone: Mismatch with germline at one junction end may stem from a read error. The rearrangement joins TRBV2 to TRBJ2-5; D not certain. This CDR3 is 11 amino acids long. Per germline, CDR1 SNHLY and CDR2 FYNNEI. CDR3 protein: CASSEVETQYF. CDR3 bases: TGTGCCAGCAGCGAAGTAGAGACCCAGTACTTC.

The CDR3 DNA sequence: TGTGCCAGCAGTTACCGGGGATCTAGTCAGTATTTT. It codes for CASSYRGSSQYF. The chain employs TRBV6-2 or TRBV6-3 and TRBJ2-3, with D possibly being TRBD2 (5 bases). This CDR3 region has 12 residues. Per the germline V gene, CDR1 is MNHEY and CDR2 is SVGEGT. V lost 2 bases to trimming and J lost 12 bases, with 12 bases between them.